This T cell receptor beta chain was recovered during a study of cytomegalovirus exposure and HLA in healthy donors. Study-wide findings and caveats: As a later analysis revealed, the rate of TCR association differed by HLA locus, with DRB1 most and HLA-C fewest. Cytomegalovirus status was reportedly diagnosed by the classifier with high sensitivity and specificity.

The CDR3 loop spans 15 amino acids. Trimming took off 4 bases at V and 2 bases at J, with 12 bases between the two ends. CDR1 and CDR2 (germline): MNHNS, SASEGT. Note on this clone: Its antigen remains unidentified.

Both 60 Vbeta primers and 13 Jbeta primers went into the PCR. Here immunoSEQ multiplex PCR was the method, and the copy in TCRdb shows in-frame clones only, minus some. The sample shows about 180,000 clones, roughly four fifths of them seen only once. Material: PBMCs. The sequence was collected from a male donor in good health and CMV-seronegative. The J gene is TRBJ1-5, the V gene TRBV6-1; D uncertain. The CDR3 loop is CASSGPGSGNQPQHF. The CDR3 coding sequence is TGTGCCAGCAGTGGCCCGGGGAGCGGCAATCAGCCCCAGCATTTT.